A selection of T cell receptor beta chains follows, all from one sample in a study of vaccination and CD4 T cells after COVID-19. TCRdb re-derived calls from the PCR reads in MiXCR, one entry per CDR3 protein. The sample includes some 20,000 distinct CDR3 sequences, around 55% seen only once; the top ten take roughly 17%. The antigens of these receptors remain unknown. Sequencing used CD4+ T cells from blood, cultured in vitro. These receptors came from a human donor who had recovered from COVID-19. Each CDR3 is given with its conserved first and last residue. The D gene is left open where the match is weak. The size field is filled for only some rows; it gives once, few, many or a size class.

TRBD1	once	TRBV7-2	TRBJ2-5	CASSHRGRMETQYF	TGTGCCAGCAGCCACAGGGGGCGAATGGAGACCCAGTACTTC
TRBD1	.	TRBV24-1	TRBJ2-5	CATSEARGRETQYF	TGTGCCACCAGTGAGGCCAGGGGGCGAGAGACCCAGTACTTC
.	few	TRBV5-1	TRBJ2-2	CASSLGGGELFF	TGCGCCAGCAGCTTGGGCGGCGGGGAGCTGTTTTTT
.	.	TRBV27	TRBJ2-7	CASSLPSRGKNEQYF	TGTGCCAGCAGTTTACCCTCCAGGGGTAAGAACGAGCAGTACTTC
.	few	TRBV6-5	TRBJ1-6	CASSYHMRGSYNSPLHF	TGTGCCAGCAGTTACCACATGAGAGGCTCCTATAATTCACCCCTCCACTTT
TRBD1	few	TRBV19	TRBJ2-1	CASSIGLTGGVIEFF	TGTGCCAGTAGTATAGGCCTGACAGGGGGCGTTATTGAGTTCTTC
.	.	TRBV2	TRBJ2-7	CASRDRSHSYEQYF	TGTGCCAGCAGAGACAGATCCCACTCCTACGAGCAGTACTTC
.	.	TRBV10-1	TRBJ1-2	CASIRGGYTF	TGCGCCAGCATCAGGGGCGGCTACACCTTC
.	.	TRBV6-1	TRBJ2-7	CASRTSYTYEQYF	TGTGCCAGCAGAACTAGCTATACCTACGAGCAGTACTTC
.	.	TRBV7-9	TRBJ1-1	CASSLVLGVGTEAFF	TGTGCCAGCAGCTTAGTACTAGGAGTGGGCACTGAAGCTTTCTTT
TRBD1	.	TRBV20-1	TRBJ2-1	CSAIRQGLSSYNEQFF	TGCAGTGCTATAAGACAGGGCTTAAGCTCCTACAATGAGCAGTTCTTC
TRBD1	few	TRBV6-5	TRBJ2-1	CASSYDRAYNEQFF	TGTGCCAGCAGTTACGACAGGGCCTACAATGAGCAGTTCTTC
TRBD2	.	TRBV7-2	TRBJ2-7	CASSLAASSGNYEQYF	TGTGCCAGCAGCTTAGCGGCGTCTAGCGGGAACTACGAGCAGTACTTC
TRBD2	few	TRBV20-1	TRBJ2-7	CSAIGLAGDYEQYF	TGCAGTGCTATAGGGCTAGCGGGAGACTACGAGCAGTACTTC
.	.	TRBV20-1	TRBJ2-3	CSASTQYF	TGCAGTGCTAGCACGCAGTATTTT
.	few	TRBV6-1	TRBJ1-2	CASRDNWRGSHGYTF	TGTGCCAGCAGAGATAACTGGAGGGGATCTCATGGCTACACCTTC
.	.	TRBV19	TRBJ2-7	CASSLEGAYEQYF	TGTGCCAGTAGTTTAGAGGGAGCTTACGAGCAGTACTTC
.	.	TRBV10-1	TRBJ2-2	CASSERVSGELFF	TGCGCCAGCAGTGAAAGGGTCTCCGGGGAGCTGTTTTTT
TRBD1	.	TRBV6-1	TRBJ1-5	CASSSYVGTGGYQPQHF	TGTGCCAGCAGCAGTTACGTGGGGACAGGAGGGTATCAGCCCCAGCATTTT
.	few	TRBV21-1	TRBJ1-5	CPKTWQGYQPQHF	TGTCCCAAGACGTGGCAGGGGTATCAGCCCCAGCATTTT
TRBD2	.	TRBV6-2/TRBV6-3	TRBJ2-3	CASSPDGLAGPRHSTDTQYF	TGTGCCAGCAGCCCCGATGGACTAGCGGGGCCCCGTCATAGCACAGATACGCAGTATTTT
.	few	TRBV2	TRBJ2-1	CASSVMNEQFF	TGTGCCAGCAGTGTGATGAATGAGCAGTTCTTC
TRBD1	.	TRBV6-1	TRBJ1-5	CASSGTENQPQHF	TGTGCCAGCAGCGGGACAGAGAATCAGCCCCAGCATTTT
.	.	TRBV7-9	TRBJ1-2	CASSLAQNYGYTF	TGTGCCAGCAGCTTAGCGCAAAACTATGGCTACACCTTC
.	medium-sized	TRBV20-1	TRBJ2-3	CSAWDPSTDTQYF	TGCAGTGCTTGGGACCCATCCACAGATACGCAGTATTTT
.	.	TRBV6-2/TRBV6-3	TRBJ2-5	CASSYFLNQETQYF	TGTGCCAGCAGTTACTTCTTGAACCAAGAGACCCAGTACTTC
TRBD2	.	TRBV6-1	TRBJ2-3	CASSPGLAGGRYTDTQYF	TGTGCCAGTAGCCCTGGGCTAGCGGGAGGAAGGTACACAGATACGCAGTATTTT
TRBD1	.	TRBV6-2/TRBV6-3	TRBJ1-5	CASSFQRTGGSRAGYQPQHF	TGTGCCAGCAGTTTCCAAAGGACAGGGGGCTCGCGGGCAGGTTATCAGCCCCAGCATTTT
.	.	TRBV12-3/TRBV12-4	TRBJ2-1	CASSLAAQGRYNEQFF	TGTGCCAGCAGTTTAGCGGCCCAGGGGAGGTACAATGAGCAGTTCTTC
TRBD1	few	TRBV6-1	TRBJ1-2	CASTRQGYGYTF	TGTGCCAGCACCCGACAGGGGTATGGCTACACCTTC
TRBD1	.	TRBV19	TRBJ1-1	CASSGQGMNTEAFF	TGTGCCAGTAGCGGACAGGGGATGAACACTGAAGCTTTCTTT
.	.	TRBV12-3/TRBV12-4	TRBJ1-2	CASRQIGTNYGYTF	TGTGCCAGCAGACAGATCGGGACAAACTATGGCTACACCTTC
.	.	TRBV5-1	TRBJ1-1	CASSLVQTQNTEAFF	TGCGCCAGCAGCTTGGTACAGACCCAGAACACTGAAGCTTTCTTT
.	.	TRBV5-4	TRBJ1-1	CASGRGGALKAFF	TGTGCCAGCGGCCGGGGGGGGGCGCTTAAAGCTTTCTTT
.	.	TRBV7-9	TRBJ1-1	CASSLTGTEAFF	TGTGCCAGCAGCCTAACCGGCACTGAAGCTTTCTTT
.	.	TRBV2	TRBJ2-3	CASSGTRVNTDTQYF	TGTGCCAGCAGTGGGACCAGGGTGAACACAGATACGCAGTATTTT
TRBD2	.	TRBV6-1	TRBJ2-3	CASSTQGVAGASDTQYF	TGTGCCAGCAGTACCCAGGGGGTAGCGGGAGCATCCGATACGCAGTATTTT
.	.	TRBV15	TRBJ2-1	CATSRVRNEQFF	TGTGCCACCAGCAGGGTCCGCAATGAGCAGTTCTTC
.	.	TRBV2	TRBJ1-1	CASSGVQIEAFF	TGTGCCAGCAGTGGGGTCCAAATTGAAGCTTTCTTT